This passage covers 25 T cell receptor beta chains from one sample sequenced in a study of shared clonotypes between healthy human individuals. Measured with immunoSEQ multiplex PCR; TCRdb has only the in-frame clones, and not every one. The sample shows more than 850,000 clones, 78% of them seen only once. Sequenced: memory CD4+ T cells from PBMCs. Subset described: CD45RA-negative fraction. The source is a man in his late teens or twenties in good health. Some clones in this sample may be carry-over from other donors' samples.

The chain combines TRBV4-2 with TRBJ2-1, with TRBD2 matching 8 bases. Losses at the gene ends were 1 base for V and 6 bases for J; bases not matched to a gene: 5. The CDR3 consists of 15 residues. CDR1 is LGHNA, CDR2 YNFKEQ, per germline. The CDR3 spells CASSQARTSSNEQFF. CDR3 DNA sequence: TGTGCCAGCAGCCAAGCCAGGACTAGCTCCAATGAGCAGTTCTTC.

The chain links TRBV5-1 to TRBJ2-7, with 8 bases aligning to TRBD1. The CDR3 is 16 residues long. Per the germline V gene, CDR1 is SGHRS and CDR2 is YFSETQ. J was trimmed by 2 bases and V by 0 bases; bases with no gene match: 7. The CDR3 bases are TGCGCCAGCAGCTTGGGGACAGGGTCCTATGCCTACGAGCAGTACTTC. The encoded protein is CASSLGTGSYAYEQYF.

The chain couples TRBV6-5 to TRBJ2-1; no firm D call. CDR1 MNHEY and CDR2 SVGAGI come from the germline V gene. This CDR3 spans 14 amino acids. Trimming pared 5 bases from V and 4 bases from J, leaving 12 bases between. The CDR3 reads CASSNPPFYNEQFF. CDR3 sequence (DNA): TGTGCCAGCAGTAACCCCCCCTTTTACAATGAGCAGTTCTTC.

The chain has TRBV28 and TRBJ2-1; D may be TRBD1 (6 bases). The CDR3 consists of 15 residues. Trimming shortened V by 6 bases and J by 0 bases, and 12 bases separated the two germline ends. Germline values: CDR1 MDHEN, CDR2 SYDVKM. CDR3 sequence reads: CASRVDRSSYNEQFF. The CDR3 DNA follows: TGTGCCAGCAGAGTTGACAGGTCCTCCTACAATGAGCAGTTCTTC. Using reference TRBV28 and TRBJ2-1 for the parts outside the CDR3, the full variable domain is DVKVTQSSRYLVKRTGEKVFLECVQDMDHENMFWYRQDPGLGLRLIYFSYDVKMKEKGDIPEGYSVSREKKERFSLILESASTNQTSMYLCASRVDRSSYNEQFFGPGTRLTVL.

Regarding this clone: At the DNA level, this CDR3 is encoded by other sequences in the same sample as well. The chain combines TRBV29-1 with TRBJ2-7, with TRBD2 matching 11 bases. Germline CDR1 is SQVTM and CDR2 is ANQGSEA. Trimming cost V 4 bases and J 3 bases; bases outside gene matches: 2. The CDR3 loop spans 13 amino acids. CDR3 sequence reads: CSVVLAGGYEQYF. As DNA, the CDR3 is TGCAGCGTTGTGCTAGCGGGAGGCTACGAGCAGTACTTC.

V gene TRBV28 combines with J gene TRBJ1-1; D not certain. There are 17 residues in the CDR3. V shed 6 bases and J shed 1 base, with 21 bases lying between them. Germline V gives CDR1 MDHEN, CDR2 SYDVKM. CDR3 amino acids: CASSTGLMFLRNTEAFF. The CDR3 DNA follows: TGTGCCAGCAGCACCGGACTCATGTTCCTTAGGAACACTGAAGCTTTCTTT.

This chain uses TRBV7-8 with TRBJ1-2; D is unresolved. Between the trimmed V and J ends, which lost 5 bases and 4 bases, there was a span of 14 bases. Germline assignment: CDR1 SGHVS and CDR2 FQNEAQ. The CDR3 consists of 14 residues. This chain's CDR3 is CASSPDETSYGYTF. CDR3 bases: TGTGCCAGCAGCCCGGATGAGACGAGCTATGGCTACACCTTC.

The chain is built from TRBV10-3 and TRBJ1-5; the D is unclear. Trimming took 6 bases from V and 7 from J, leaving 13 bases between them. This CDR3 is built from 13 residues. CDR1 is ENHRY and CDR2 is SYGVKD in the germline V gene. The CDR3 DNA follows: TGTGCCATCAGCGCCCAGCTGGTACAGCCCCAGCATTTT. This gives the protein CAISAQLVQPQHF.

The rearrangement uses TRBV5-1 and TRBJ2-1; no firm D call. The V end was cut by 0 bases, the J end by 0 bases, with 10 bases between. The CDR3 has 16 residues. The germline CDR1 and CDR2 sequences are SGHRS and YFSETQ. The CDR3 reads CASSLDGESSYNEQFF. The CDR3 coding sequence is TGCGCCAGCAGCTTGGACGGCGAAAGCTCCTACAATGAGCAGTTCTTC.

Note on this clone: The same CDR3 also results from other DNA sequences found in this sample. The chain recombines TRBV11-2 with TRBJ1-1; possible D gene TRBD1, 5 bases. Trimming stripped 3 bases from V and 5 bases from J, with 7 bases between. Germline values: CDR1 SGHAT, CDR2 FQNNGV. CDR3 length equals 12 residues. The CDR3 spells CASSFRVTEAFF. DNA of the CDR3: TGTGCCAGCAGCTTCAGGGTAACTGAAGCTTTCTTT.

On this clone itself: The sample contains more than one DNA sequence encoding this CDR3. The genes are TRBV20-1 and TRBJ2-1; maybe TRBD1 (6 bases). This CDR3 is built from 11 residues. Trimming cost V 1 base and J 9 bases, with 7 bases left between them. The V gene's germline CDR1 is DFQATT and CDR2 SNEGSKA (reference sequence). CDR3 DNA sequence: TGCAGTGCTAGAGGAGGGGGTGAGCAGTTCTTC. Protein sequence: CSARGGGEQFF.

The chain has TRBV7-8 and TRBJ1-6; D unresolved. Deletions cut 5 bases from V and 7 bases from J, with 9 bases between. This CDR3 region has 13 residues. Germline V gene sequence: CDR1 SGHVS, CDR2 FQNEAQ. CDR3 in amino acids: CASSRDGNSPLHF. DNA for the CDR3: TGTGCCAGCAGCCGAGACGGGAATTCACCCCTCCACTTT.

This clone was observed a handful of times. This CDR3 reads CASSLLTTDTQYF. The CDR3 DNA follows: TGTGCCAGCAGCTTACTTACCACAGATACGCAGTATTTT. The chain uses TRBV7-3 and TRBJ2-3; D not certain. The CDR3 has 13 amino acids. Per the germline V gene, CDR1 is SGHTA and CDR2 is FQGTGA. Trimming removed 2 bases from V and 2 bases from J, with 5 bases in between.

About this clone: It may be a read error: a sequence one base away is much more abundant. The rearrangement joins TRBV11-2 to TRBJ1-2; 9 positions agree with TRBD1. The CDR3 runs 13 residues. Trimming removed 5 bases from V and 4 bases from J; junction bases left unmatched: 2. The germline CDR1 and CDR2 sequences are SGHAT and FQNNGV. The CDR3 region is CASSQDRGYGYTF. CDR3 in DNA: TGTGCCAGCAGCCAGGACAGGGGCTATGGCTACACCTTC.

This chain joins TRBV6-5 and TRBJ2-7; D possibly uses TRBD1 or TRBD2 (6 bases each). This CDR3 is built from 12 residues. V gave up 6 bases and J gave up 6 bases, with 12 bases separating them. Looked up from germline, CDR1 is MNHEY and CDR2 is SVGAGI. The chain's CDR3 is CASRRLGGEQYF. In nucleotides, the CDR3 is TGTGCCAGCAGACGACTAGGGGGCGAGCAGTACTTC.

This clone was seen a single time. This chain joins TRBV27 and TRBJ1-5, with D possibly being TRBD1 (5 bases). Trimming removed 3 bases at V and 1 base at J, with 16 bases between. Germline V gene data show CDR1 as MNHEY and CDR2 as SMNVEV (reference sequence). The CDR3 length is 17 residues. CDR3 protein: CASSFLGGFTSNQPQHF. The CDR3 coding sequence is TGTGCCAGCAGTTTCCTTGGGGGGTTTACAAGCAATCAGCCCCAGCATTTT.

This chain links TRBV2 with TRBJ2-3; TRBD2 matches 7 bases. The CDR3 is 13 amino acids. CDR1 is SNHLY and CDR2 is FYNNEI in the germline V gene. J was trimmed by 5 bases and V by 6 bases; bases with no gene match: 5. The CDR3 spells CASSPGREDTQYF. Written as DNA, the CDR3 is TGTGCCAGCAGCCCGGGGAGGGAAGATACGCAGTATTTT.

This clone was seen a few times. The genes are TRBV15 and TRBJ1-2; D is uncertain. Trimming took 0 bases from V and 2 from J, leaving 10 bases between them. Germline CDR1 LNHNV, CDR2 YYDKDF (reference sequence). The CDR3 covers 15 residues. The CDR3 DNA reads TGTGCCACCAGCAGAGACACAAGCAAGAACTATGGCTACACCTTC. The encoded protein is CATSRDTSKNYGYTF.

The chain employs TRBV11-2 and TRBJ2-7; 8 bases are shared with TRBD1. V shed 6 bases and J 3 bases; nucleotides not matched to a gene: 7. The germline V gene has CDR1 SGHAT and CDR2 FQNNGV. The CDR3 has 14 amino acids. The CDR3 spells CASRVSTGGYEQYF. The CDR3 DNA reads as TGTGCCAGCAGAGTAAGCACAGGGGGCTACGAGCAGTACTTC.

The rearrangement uses TRBV6-1 and TRBJ1-5; no clear D. Germline values: CDR1 MNHNS, CDR2 SASEGT. The V end was cut by 2 bases, the J end by 9 bases, with 8 bases between. The CDR3 is made up of 12 amino acids. The CDR3 protein is CASSERRGPQHF. DNA of the CDR3: TGTGCCAGCAGTGAAAGGAGAGGGCCCCAGCATTTT.

CDR3 region: CSASRGHEQYF. CDR3 sequence (DNA): TGCAGTGCTAGCCGTGGCCACGAGCAGTACTTC. The chain has TRBV20-1 and TRBJ2-7; D is unresolved. Trimming took 3 bases from V and 5 from J, leaving 8 bases between them. Germline CDR1 and CDR2: DFQATT and SNEGSKA (reference sequence). The length of the CDR3 is 11 residues.

V gene TRBV28 combines with J gene TRBJ2-3, with TRBD2 identical over 8 bases. V lost 4 bases, J lost 1 base, and 7 bases stayed unmatched. CDR1 and CDR2 from the germline V gene are MDHEN and SYDVKM. This CDR3 has 16 residues. In nucleotides, the CDR3 is TGTGCCAGCAGTTCCCCCCCGGGAGGGCGCACAGATACGCAGTATTTT. The encoded protein is CASSSPPGGRTDTQYF.

This chain connects TRBV11-2 to TRBJ1-2; perhaps TRBD1 as D (6 bases). The CDR3 totals 13 residues. The germline CDR1 and CDR2 sequences are SGHAT and FQNNGV. Trimming removed 6 bases from V and 1 base from J, with 9 bases in between. The CDR3 protein is CASSKGVNYGYTF. The DNA for the CDR3 is TGTGCCAGCAGTAAGGGGGTTAACTATGGCTACACCTTC. Complete variable domain (other parts from reference TRBV11-2 and TRBJ1-2): EAGVAQSPRYKIIEKRQSVAFWCNPISGHATLYWYQQILGQGPKLLIQFQNNGVVDDSQLPKDRFSAERLKGVDSTLKIQPAKLEDSAVYLCASSKGVNYGYTFGSGTRLTVV.

This sequence joins TRBV6-5 and TRBJ2-7; 8 nucleotides align to TRBD2. Germline V gives CDR1 MNHEY, CDR2 SVGAGI. J gave up 6 bases and V 5 bases, and 6 bases lay outside the gene matches. CDR3 length equals 13 residues. CDR3 sequence (DNA): TGTGCCAGCAGTGCGGGGGGCGGCGTCGAGCAGTACTTC. The encoded protein is CASSAGGGVEQYF.

This clone was picked up many times. The chain uses TRBV7-9 and TRBJ2-3; D may be TRBD2 (5 bases). This CDR3 comprises 15 residues. V was trimmed by 6 bases and J by 0 bases, leaving 13 bases between them. Per germline, CDR1 SEHNR and CDR2 FQNEAQ (reference sequence). In DNA form, the CDR3 reads TGTGCCAGCAGGCCAGGACTCGCTAGCACAGATACGCAGTATTTT. It specifies CASRPGLASTDTQYF.